These 27 T cell receptor beta chains share one sample of origin, sequenced in a study of shared clonotypes between healthy human individuals. Naivety among CD8 cells was defined by CD45RO negativity and positive CCR7 selection, thereby excluding terminally differentiated effector memory CD45RA+ cells. Measured with immunoSEQ multiplex PCR; TCRdb has only the in-frame clones, and not every one. The sample carries about 1.9 million clones, 93% recorded once. Sample: naive CD8+ T cells from PBMCs. The receptors were sampled from a man aged 18 to 35 in good health. Some clones in this sample may be carry-over from other donors' samples.

The V gene is TRBV4-1, the J gene TRBJ1-1; no clear D gene. In germline, CDR1 is MGHRA, CDR2 YSYEKL. The CDR3 has 14 amino acids. The V end lost 6 bases, the J end lost 0 bases, and 11 bases lay between the germline ends. CDR3 protein: CASRSKALNTEAFF. CDR3 DNA: TGCGCCAGCAGGTCCAAAGCCTTGAACACTGAAGCTTTCTTT.

The V and J genes are TRBV4-3 and TRBJ2-1, with D perhaps matching TRBD2 (6 bases). The CDR3 totals 17 residues. Germline V gives CDR1 LGHNA, CDR2 YSLEER. The ends were cut back, 0 bases at V and 6 bases at J, with 18 bases in the middle. CDR3 amino acids: CASSQDRVREIPNEQFF. CDR3 coding DNA: TGCGCCAGCAGCCAAGATCGGGTCCGGGAGATCCCCAATGAGCAGTTCTTC.

V usage is TRBV2 and J usage is TRBJ1-5, with D maybe TRBD1 (5 bases). The germline V gene encodes CDR1 SNHLY and CDR2 FYNNEI. Trimming left V 6 bases short and J 3 bases short, with 15 bases between. CDR3 length equals 15 residues. DNA of the CDR3: TGTGCCAGCAGCGCCGGGGGGGAAGCCAATCAGCCCCAGCATTTT. Translated: CASSAGGEANQPQHF. Full variable domain (outside the CDR3, taken from reference TRBV2 and TRBJ1-5): EPEVTQTPSHQVTQMGQEVILRCVPISNHLYFYWYRQILGQKVEFLVSFYNNEISEKSEIFDDQFSVERPDGSNFTLKIRSTKLEDSAMYFCASSAGGEANQPQHFGDGTRLSIL.

The chain has TRBV4-3 and TRBJ2-7; possible D gene TRBD2, 7 bases. Between the trimmed V and J ends, which lost 1 base and 2 bases, there was a span of 12 bases. The V gene's germline CDR1 is LGHNA and CDR2 YSLEER. The CDR3 totals 15 residues. The CDR3 is CASSQGTRGAYEQYF. Written as DNA, the CDR3 is TGCGCCAGCAGCCAAGGGACTAGGGGGGCCTACGAGCAGTACTTC.

In DNA, the CDR3 is TGTGCCAGCAGCCAAGGAGGACGGTGGCTAGCGGGAAGGGAGAGCTACAATGAGCAGTTCTTC. Translating gives CASSQGGRWLAGRESYNEQFF. J is TRBJ2-1 and V is TRBV4-2; 9 nucleotides line up with TRBD2. The CDR3 runs to 21 residues. Germline V gives CDR1 LGHNA, CDR2 YNFKEQ. Trimming removed 1 base from V and 3 bases from J; junction bases left unmatched: 19.

V and J are TRBV19 and TRBJ2-6; the D call may be TRBD1 or TRBD2 (5 bases each). Germline assignment: CDR1 LNHDA and CDR2 SQIVND (reference sequence). This CDR3 has 18 residues. The V and J ends lost 3 bases and 1 base respectively, with 16 bases between them. The CDR3 DNA follows: TGTGCCAGTAGTATGGCCGGGACGGCTATATCTGGGGCCAACGTCCTGACTTTC. It specifies CASSMAGTAISGANVLTF. Full variable domain (outside the CDR3, taken from reference TRBV19 and TRBJ2-6): DGGITQSPKYLFRKEGQNVTLSCEQNLNHDAMYWYRQDPGQGLRLIYYSQIVNDFQKGDIAEGYSVSREKKESFPLTVTSAQKNPTAFYLCASSMAGTAISGANVLTFGAGSRLTVL.

The chain joins TRBV9 to TRBJ2-7; the D gene is possibly TRBD2 (8 bases). Germline V lookup: CDR1 SGDLS, CDR2 YYNGEE. The CDR3 runs 15 residues. Trimming left V 2 bases short and J 5 bases short, with 17 bases between. The CDR3 DNA reads TGTGCCAGCAGCGTGGGATTAGCGGGACAGAACGAGCAGTACTTC. It translates to CASSVGLAGQNEQYF.

The chain uses TRBV28 and TRBJ1-4; D is unclear. Between the trimmed V and J ends, which lost 7 bases and 6 bases, there was a span of 18 bases. Germline lookup yields CDR1 MDHEN and CDR2 SYDVKM. CDR3 length: 15 residues. CDR3 in DNA: TGTGCCAGCAAACCCCTCGGACGGTTGGATGAAAAACTGTTTTTT. This sequence encodes CASKPLGRLDEKLFF.

This chain joins TRBV4-1 and TRBJ2-7; no firm D call. The CDR3 totals 14 residues. Germline assignment: CDR1 MGHRA and CDR2 YSYEKL. V was clipped by 1 base and J by 7 bases, with 14 bases between them. This chain's CDR3 is CASSQGAGVGEQYF. As DNA, the CDR3 is TGCGCCAGCAGCCAAGGCGCTGGGGTTGGGGAGCAGTACTTC.

The CDR3 region has the DNA TGTGCCAGCGGGGATACGCAGTATTTT. The encoded protein is CASGDTQYF. This sequence joins TRBV6-5 and TRBJ2-3, with D hard to call. The CDR3 loop spans 9 amino acids. The germline V gene encodes CDR1 MNHEY and CDR2 SVGAGI. The germline V and J ends were trimmed by 8 bases and 6 bases, with 3 bases remaining between them.

This sequence joins TRBV28 and TRBJ1-2, with 8 nucleotides matching TRBD1. Germline V lookup: CDR1 MDHEN, CDR2 SYDVKM. The CDR3 spans 18 residues. V gave up 1 base and J gave up 2 bases; unmatched junction bases: 12. CDR3 sequence (DNA): TGTGCCAGCAGTTTATTGGGACAGGTGGTTGGGGCCAACTATGGCTACACCTTC. This sequence encodes CASSLLGQVVGANYGYTF.

The genes are TRBV25-1 and TRBJ1-1; the D is unclear. Per the germline V gene, CDR1 is MGHDK and CDR2 is SYGVNS. This CDR3 has 15 amino acids. V lost 3 bases and J lost 0, with 11 bases in between. The CDR3 nucleotides are TGTGCCAGCAGTGAGGGAGAAAGGATGAACACTGAAGCTTTCTTT. This sequence encodes CASSEGERMNTEAFF.

Remarks on this clone: Other DNA sequences in this specimen translate into the identical CDR3. The V call is TRBV27, the J call TRBJ2-7; 12 positions match TRBD2. CDR3 length: 15 residues. Trimming took 5 bases from V and 2 from J; bases not matched to a gene: 4. The V gene's germline CDR1 is MNHEY and CDR2 SMNVEV (reference sequence). CDR3 in amino acids: CASSLRLAGAYEQYF. The CDR3 coding sequence is TGTGCCAGCAGTCTGAGACTAGCGGGAGCCTACGAGCAGTACTTC.

The V gene is TRBV19, the J gene TRBJ2-5; 7 bases map to TRBD1. The CDR3 covers 13 residues. V trimming: 6 bases; J trimming: 4 bases; junction bases outside the gene matches: 5. Looked up from germline, CDR1 is LNHDA and CDR2 is SQIVND (reference sequence). The CDR3 region is CASSDRVRETQYF. The CDR3 DNA sequence: TGTGCCAGTAGCGACAGGGTGAGAGAGACCCAGTACTTC. The whole variable domain, filled in from reference TRBV19 and TRBJ2-5, reads DGGITQSPKYLFRKEGQNVTLSCEQNLNHDAMYWYRQDPGQGLRLIYYSQIVNDFQKGDIAEGYSVSREKKESFPLTVTSAQKNPTAFYLCASSDRVRETQYFGPGTRLLVL.

This chain connects TRBV5-1 to TRBJ2-1; TRBD2 aligns across 16 bases. The V and J ends lost 2 bases and 0 bases, in that order; junction bases with no gene match: 2. The CDR3 extends over 18 amino acids. Germline V gene lookup returns CDR1 SGHRS and CDR2 YFSETQ. The chain's CDR3 is CASSFGTSGRASYNEQFF. The CDR3 DNA reads as TGCGCCAGCAGCTTTGGGACTAGCGGGAGGGCCTCCTACAATGAGCAGTTCTTC.

The chain joins TRBV6-5 to TRBJ1-1, with TRBD1 matching 9 bases. The V gene end was trimmed by 2 bases and the J gene end by 6 bases; junction bases not matched to a gene: 4. CDR3 length: 14 residues. Germline CDR1 is MNHEY and CDR2 is SVGAGI. CDR3 sequence (DNA): TGTGCCAGCAGTTACACGCGGACAGGGGCTGAAGCTTTCTTT. Protein product: CASSYTRTGAEAFF.

The genes are TRBV7-9 and TRBJ2-5, with D maybe TRBD1 (5 bases). The CDR3 spans 14 residues. V was cut by 4 bases and J by 3 bases, with 12 bases left in between. Germline CDR1 and CDR2: SEHNR and FQNEAQ (reference sequence). The CDR3 is CASSSPTREETQYF. CDR3 sequence (DNA): TGTGCCAGCAGCTCCCCGACCAGGGAAGAGACCCAGTACTTC.

Comments on this clone: The junction departs from germline at one end; a sequencing error may be responsible. This rearrangement joins TRBV6-6 to TRBJ1-2; D may be TRBD1 (5 bases). The CDR3 spans 13 residues. Germline V CDR1 and CDR2: MNHNY, SVGAGI (reference sequence). CDR3 nucleotides: TGCGCCAGCAGCGACCGGGACTTCTATGGCTACACCTTC. Translation: CASSDRDFYGYTF.

The chain has TRBV29-1 and TRBJ2-3; 7 nucleotides align to TRBD1. The CDR3 sequence is 13 residues long. Germline CDR1 and CDR2: SQVTM and ANQGSEA. V was pared by 8 bases and J by 2 bases, with 7 bases of the junction left unmatched. The CDR3 loop reads CSIWDRLTDTQYF. CDR3 nucleotides: TGCAGCATCTGGGACAGACTCACAGATACGCAGTATTTT.

The chain uses TRBV30 and TRBJ2-1; 9 nucleotides line up with TRBD2. This CDR3 is built from 19 residues. Germline V gene sequence: CDR1 GTSNPN, CDR2 SVGIG (reference sequence). J was trimmed by 15 bases and V by 0 bases; bases with no gene match: 27. The CDR3 loop reads CAWSVYEVGPRGSGSSPFF. As DNA, the CDR3 is TGTGCCTGGAGTGTATATGAGGTAGGGCCTCGGGGTAGCGGGAGTAGTCCGTTCTTC.

The CDR3 nucleotides are TGTGCCAGCAGTTCGGGGCGGAGCTCCTACGAGCAGTACTTC. It codes for CASSSGRSSYEQYF. The gene calls are TRBV28 and TRBJ2-7; either TRBD1 or TRBD2 may fit D (5 bases each). V was clipped by 4 bases and J by 0 bases, with 10 bases between them. Germline lookup yields CDR1 MDHEN and CDR2 SYDVKM. The CDR3 has 14 residues.

The rearrangement links TRBV27 to TRBJ1-5; D unresolved. V gave up 6 bases and J gave up 0 bases, with 12 bases separating them. The CDR3 loop spans 15 amino acids. The germline V gene has CDR1 MNHEY and CDR2 SMNVEV (reference sequence). The CDR3 loop is CASSPNSLSNQPQHF. Written as DNA, the CDR3 is TGTGCCAGCAGCCCTAACAGTCTTAGCAATCAGCCCCAGCATTTT.

This chain connects TRBV27 to TRBJ1-1; D not resolved. In germline, CDR1 is MNHEY, CDR2 SMNVEV (reference sequence). The V gene lost 2 bases and the J gene lost 6 bases, with 13 bases spanning the gap. This CDR3 is 14 amino acids long. CDR3 bases: TGTGCCAGCAGTTTAATTTTCGGGGTCGCTGAAGCTTTCTTT. It yields the protein CASSLIFGVAEAFF.

The V and J genes are TRBV19 and TRBJ2-2; D is unresolved. Trimming took 3 bases from V and 7 from J, leaving 6 bases between them. The CDR3 runs 12 residues. Germline loops: CDR1 LNHDA, CDR2 SQIVND (reference sequence). In nucleotides, the CDR3 is TGTGCCAGTAGTATGGCTAACGGGGAGCTGTTTTTT. Translating it yields CASSMANGELFF.

As for this clone: This same CDR3 is encoded by further DNA sequences in the sample. The rearrangement uses TRBV7-9 and TRBJ1-2; maybe TRBD1 (6 bases). This CDR3 comprises 13 residues. Germline V CDR1 and CDR2: SEHNR, FQNEAQ (reference sequence). The ends were cut back, 1 base at V and 6 bases at J, with 9 bases in the middle. The DNA of the CDR3 is TGTGCCAGCAGCTTAGGCCAGGGGAATGGCTACACCTTC. Translating gives CASSLGQGNGYTF. The full variable domain, in which reference TRBV7-9 and TRBJ1-2 provide the parts outside the CDR3, is DTGVSQNPRHKITKRGQNVTFRCDPISEHNRLYWYRQTLGQGPEFLTYFQNEAQLEKSRLLSDRFSAERPKGSFSTLEIQRTEQGDSAMYLCASSLGQGNGYTFGSGTRLTVV.

The chain combines TRBV18 with TRBJ2-5, with D unresolved. From germline, CDR1 is KGHSH and CDR2 LQKENI. V dropped 3 bases and J dropped 1 base, with 6 bases sitting between them. The CDR3 runs to 13 residues. CDR3 sequence reads: CASSPAVQETQYF. In DNA form, the CDR3 reads TGTGCCAGCTCACCCGCGGTCCAAGAGACCCAGTACTTC.

The chain links TRBV4-2 to TRBJ2-1; D not certain. The CDR3 loop spans 13 amino acids. The V end was cut by 0 bases, the J end by 10 bases, with 10 bases between. Germline lookup yields CDR1 LGHNA and CDR2 YNFKEQ. CDR3 protein: CASSQDARQEQFF. The CDR3 DNA sequence: TGTGCCAGCAGCCAAGATGCCCGGCAAGAGCAGTTCTTC.